This T cell receptor beta chain was recorded in a study of blood T cell repertoires in COVID-19. Study context: Acute-phase and convalescent COVID-19 samples originated in the United States, Italy and Spain. PBMCs, B-cell-depleted T cells, or T cells were the source of the cDNA or gDNA that made up the material.

Original methodology: Researchers report that nucleated cell counts were estimated from reference gene primer amplification. Libraries were prepared by immunoSEQ multiplex PCR; TCRdb keeps only in-frame clonotypes and omits some of them. V, J and clone size reflect that table, while D and trimming were determined from the DNA. The sample has 230,000 or so clones; 89% are singletons. In its sample, this clone was seen a few times. The specimen was peripheral blood. This sequence originates from a woman between 35 and 50 years old who had recovered from COVID-19.

CDR3 sequence (DNA): TGTGCCAGCTCAACGACAGGTACCAGCAATCAGCCCCAGCATTTT. It yields the protein CASSTTGTSNQPQHF. The chain joins TRBV18 to TRBJ1-5; possible D gene TRBD1, 6 bases. Trimming left V 5 bases short and J 1 base short, with 12 bases between. The CDR3 sequence is 15 residues long. CDR1 and CDR2 (germline): KGHSH, LQKENI.